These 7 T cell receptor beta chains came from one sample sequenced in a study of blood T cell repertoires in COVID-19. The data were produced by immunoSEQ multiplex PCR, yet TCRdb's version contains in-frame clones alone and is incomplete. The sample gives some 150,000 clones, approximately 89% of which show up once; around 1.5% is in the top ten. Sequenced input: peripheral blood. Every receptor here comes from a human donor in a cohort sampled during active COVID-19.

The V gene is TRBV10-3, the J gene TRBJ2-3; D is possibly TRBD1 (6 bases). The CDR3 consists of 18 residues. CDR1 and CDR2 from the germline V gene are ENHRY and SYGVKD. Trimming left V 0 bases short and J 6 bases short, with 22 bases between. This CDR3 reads CAISESRGSGSLRDTQYF. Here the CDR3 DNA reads TGTGCCATCAGTGAGTCGAGGGGGTCAGGGAGCCTACGCGATACGCAGTATTTT.

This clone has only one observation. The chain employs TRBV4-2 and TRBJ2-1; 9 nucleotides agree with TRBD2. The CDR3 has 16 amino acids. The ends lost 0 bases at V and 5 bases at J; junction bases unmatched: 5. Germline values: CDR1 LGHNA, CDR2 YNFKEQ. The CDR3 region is CASSQDSAGGNNEQFF. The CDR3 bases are TGTGCCAGCAGCCAAGATTCAGCGGGGGGCAACAATGAGCAGTTCTTC.

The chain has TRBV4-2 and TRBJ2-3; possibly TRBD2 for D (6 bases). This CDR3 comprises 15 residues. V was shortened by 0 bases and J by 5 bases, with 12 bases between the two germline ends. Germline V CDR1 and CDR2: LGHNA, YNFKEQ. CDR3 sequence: CASSQEETSGDTQYF. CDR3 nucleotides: TGTGCCAGCAGCCAAGAGGAGACTAGTGGAGATACGCAGTATTTT.

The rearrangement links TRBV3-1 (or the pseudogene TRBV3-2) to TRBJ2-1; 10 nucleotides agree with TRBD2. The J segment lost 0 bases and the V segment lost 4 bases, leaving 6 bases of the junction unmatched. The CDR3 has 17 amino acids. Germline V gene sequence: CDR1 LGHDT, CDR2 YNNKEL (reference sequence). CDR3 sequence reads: CASSPYASGGSYNEQFF. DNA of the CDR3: TGTGCCAGCAGCCCTTACGCTAGCGGGGGCTCCTACAATGAGCAGTTCTTC.

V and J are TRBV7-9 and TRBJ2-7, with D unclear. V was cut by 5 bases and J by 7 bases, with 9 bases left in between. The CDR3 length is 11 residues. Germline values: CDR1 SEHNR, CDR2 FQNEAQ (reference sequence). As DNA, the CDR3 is TGTGCCAGCAGCGCCCAGAGGGAGCAGTACTTC. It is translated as CASSAQREQYF.

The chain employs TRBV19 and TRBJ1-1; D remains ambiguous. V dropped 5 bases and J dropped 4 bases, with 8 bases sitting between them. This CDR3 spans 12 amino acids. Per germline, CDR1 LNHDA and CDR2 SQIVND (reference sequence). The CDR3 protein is CASSPEGTEAFF. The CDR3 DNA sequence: TGTGCCAGTAGTCCAGAGGGCACTGAAGCTTTCTTT.

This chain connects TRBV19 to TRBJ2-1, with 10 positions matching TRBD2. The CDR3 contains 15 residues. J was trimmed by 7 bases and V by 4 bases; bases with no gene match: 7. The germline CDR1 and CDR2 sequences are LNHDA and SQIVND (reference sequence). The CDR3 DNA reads TGTGCCAGTAGTACCAGCGGGGGGGCCCGAAATGAGCAGTTCTTC. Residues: CASSTSGGARNEQFF.